The 18 T cell receptor beta chains below were found in one sample sequenced in a study of T cells after yellow fever vaccination. TCRdb reanalysed the 5' RACE reads using MiXCR and keeps one entry per CDR3 protein. The table has about 360,000 distinct CDR3 sequences, around 6.5% seen once. Material: PBMCs, obtained 5 days after the yellow fever booster vaccination. All receptors come from a young man who received the YFV17D yellow fever vaccine.

This clonotype was detected ten times or more. This chain joins TRBV7-2 and TRBJ2-1; D is unresolved. The CDR3 consists of 13 residues. Trimming removed 2 bases at V and 6 bases at J, with 8 bases between. Germline CDR1 reads SGHTA; CDR2 reads FQGNSA. The CDR3 region is CASSLRSANEQFF. The CDR3 DNA sequence: TGTGCCAGCAGCTTACGGTCGGCCAATGAGCAGTTCTTC.

The CDR3 here is CATSRFSSQETQYF. For the CDR3, the DNA is TGTGCCACCAGTAGGTTCAGCTCCCAAGAGACCCAGTACTTC. This chain joins TRBV15 and TRBJ2-5; D not resolved. CDR1 and CDR2 from the germline V gene are LNHNV and YYDKDF (reference sequence). Trimming left V 6 bases short and J 1 base short, with 12 bases between. The CDR3 spans 14 residues.

This clonotype has only a few counts. The chain uses TRBV6-5 and TRBJ2-7, with unresolved D. V dropped 0 bases and J dropped 4 bases, with 7 bases sitting between them. Germline CDR1 and CDR2: MNHEY and SVGAGI. This CDR3 spans 13 amino acids. The CDR3, as DNA: TGTGCCAGCAGTTACTCGACGGGTTACGAGCAGTACTTC. Residues: CASSYSTGYEQYF.

This clonotype was counted only a few times. The chain recombines TRBV29-1 with TRBJ2-3; D gene unclear. Germline CDR1 and CDR2: SQVTM and ANQGSEA. The CDR3 is 13 amino acids. V lost 4 bases to trimming and J lost 0 bases, with 8 bases between them. In DNA form, the CDR3 reads TGCAGCGTTGGTGTGTCGAGCACAGATACGCAGTATTTT. Encoded protein: CSVGVSSTDTQYF.

This clonotype was seen a handful of times. This rearrangement joins TRBV15 to TRBJ2-3; 9 bases fit TRBD2. CDR1 is LNHNV, CDR2 YYDKDF, per germline (reference sequence). V gave up 7 bases and J gave up 2 bases; unmatched junction bases: 10. This CDR3 contains 16 residues. The CDR3 sequence: CATNDYAGGITDTQYF. In DNA, the CDR3 is TGTGCCACCAATGACTACGCGGGAGGGATCACAGATACGCAGTATTTT.

The rearrangement joins TRBV5-4 to TRBJ2-5; D is undetermined. With 1 base removed from V and 1 base from J, the gap between germline ends came to 11 bases. The germline CDR1 and CDR2 sequences are SGHNT and YYREEE (reference sequence). The length of the CDR3 is 15 residues. In DNA, the CDR3 is TGTGCCAGCAGCTTGTCAGCTTCCTTCCAAGAGACCCAGTACTTC. Its protein product is CASSLSASFQETQYF.

The chain has TRBV20-1 and TRBJ2-1; D may be TRBD1 (6 bases). Germline CDR1 DFQATT, CDR2 SNEGSKA (reference sequence). The CDR3 is made up of 14 amino acids. Trimming left V 0 bases short and J 5 bases short, with 11 bases between. CDR3 region: CSARDPPGDNEQFF. CDR3 nucleotide sequence: TGCAGTGCTAGAGATCCCCCAGGGGACAATGAGCAGTTCTTC.

The sample holds a few counts of this clonotype. This chain uses TRBV20-1 with TRBJ2-3, with 12 positions matching TRBD2. Germline assignment: CDR1 DFQATT and CDR2 SNEGSKA (reference sequence). V lost 6 bases to trimming and J lost 5 bases; unmatched junction nucleotides: 21. This CDR3 region has 19 residues. This CDR3 is CSAAAPRASGRAMLDTQYF. DNA of the CDR3: TGCAGTGCAGCCGCCCCTAGGGCTAGCGGGAGGGCCATGTTAGATACGCAGTATTTT.

This clonotype was detected ten times or more. This chain uses TRBV14 with TRBJ2-1; 11 bases are shared with TRBD2. Germline V gene data show CDR1 as SGHDN and CDR2 as FVKESK. V lost 5 bases and J lost 8; bases outside the gene matches: 17. The CDR3 runs 18 residues. CDR3 in DNA: TGTGCCAGCAGCAGCCTAGGCACTAGCGGGAGATTCATCCATGAGCAGTTCTTC. Translation gives CASSSLGTSGRFIHEQFF.

The V and J genes are TRBV5-4 and TRBJ2-7; TRBD2 matches at 8 bases. The CDR3 is made up of 15 amino acids. In germline, CDR1 is SGHNT, CDR2 YYREEE (reference sequence). J gave up 7 bases and V 0 bases, and 9 bases lay outside the gene matches. The CDR3 nucleotides are TGTGCCAGCAGCTTGGCCAGGACCTCGGGAGGGGAGCAGTACTTC. Protein sequence: CASSLARTSGGEQYF.

The chain recombines TRBV5-6 with TRBJ2-1, with 12 bases lining up with TRBD2. The V and J ends lost 5 bases and 7 bases, in that order; junction bases with no gene match: 7. The CDR3 sequence is 15 residues long. Germline V CDR1 and CDR2: SGHDT, YYEEEE. The CDR3 DNA follows: TGTGCCAGCAGTAAACTAGCGGGAGGATGGAATGAGCAGTTCTTC. Translating gives CASSKLAGGWNEQFF. The full variable domain, in which reference TRBV5-6 and TRBJ2-1 provide the parts outside the CDR3, is DAGVTQSPTHLIKTRGQQVTLRCSPKSGHDTVSWYQQALGQGPQFIFQYYEEEERQRGNFPDRFSGHQFPNYSSELNVNALLLGDSALYLCASSKLAGGWNEQFFGPGTRLTVL.

There are a few counts of this clonotype. The chain is built from TRBV7-2 and TRBJ2-2, with D perhaps matching TRBD1 (5 bases). This CDR3 region has 14 residues. Trimming stripped 4 bases from V and 7 bases from J, with 13 bases between. Germline-derived CDR1 and CDR2 are SGHTA and FQGNSA. The CDR3 loop is CASSSMTVYGELFF. Here the CDR3 DNA reads TGTGCCAGCAGCTCGATGACAGTATACGGGGAGCTGTTTTTT.

V is TRBV23-1 and J is TRBJ2-2; D remains ambiguous. TRBV23-1 is labeled an ORF, and its function is uncertain. The CDR3 is made up of 15 amino acids. Trimming left V 4 bases short and J 2 bases short, with 11 bases between. Here the CDR3 reads CASSPLSSNTGELFF. CDR3 sequence (DNA): TGCGCCAGCAGTCCTCTCAGCTCTAACACCGGGGAGCTGTTTTTT.

The rearrangement joins TRBV7-2 to TRBJ1-2; D possibly corresponds to TRBD1 (5 bases). The germline CDR1 and CDR2 sequences are SGHTA and FQGNSA. The V gene lost 1 base and the J gene lost 4 bases, with 16 bases spanning the gap. The CDR3 totals 16 residues. Here the CDR3 DNA reads TGTGCCAGCAGCTTAGGCGTCGCTCAGGGAATCTATGGCTACACCTTC. This translates into CASSLGVAQGIYGYTF.

This clonotype has just a few counts. CDR3 in DNA: TGTGCCAGCGGGCGACAGTTGAACACTGAAGCTTTCTTT. Translated: CASGRQLNTEAFF. The V gene is TRBV2, the J gene TRBJ1-1, with a possible D match to TRBD1 (5 bases). Germline V gene data show CDR1 as SNHLY and CDR2 as FYNNEI. The CDR3 contains 13 residues. V was trimmed by 8 bases and J by 0 bases, leaving 10 bases between them. Looking up the rest from reference TRBV2 and TRBJ1-1 gives the full variable domain: EPEVTQTPSHQVTQMGQEVILRCVPISNHLYFYWYRQILGQKVEFLVSFYNNEISEKSEIFDDQFSVERPDGSNFTLKIRSTKLEDSAMYFCASGRQLNTEAFFGQGTRLTVV.

This clonotype was seen at least ten times. V gene TRBV4-2 combines with J gene TRBJ2-7; 8 bases align to TRBD2. The CDR3 consists of 14 residues. Germline V CDR1 and CDR2: LGHNA, YNFKEQ. Trimming at V came to 1 base and at J to 7 bases, leaving 6 bases not matched to a gene. The CDR3 sequence: CASSQAGGPGEQYF. In nucleotides, the CDR3 is TGTGCCAGCAGCCAAGCGGGAGGGCCGGGGGAGCAGTACTTC.

This clonotype has ten or more counts. The rearrangement uses TRBV7-6 and TRBJ2-3, with TRBD2 matching 7 bases. Looked up from germline, CDR1 is SGHVS and CDR2 is FNYEAQ. The CDR3 runs 15 residues. Trimming removed 3 bases from V and 1 base from J; junction bases left unmatched: 4. The CDR3 protein is CASSLTGGGTDTQYF. The CDR3 DNA reads as TGTGCCAGCAGCTTGACGGGAGGTGGCACAGATACGCAGTATTTT.

This clonotype occurred many times. The rearrangement links TRBV7-9 to TRBJ2-5; TRBD1 might be the D (6 bases). V dropped 4 bases and J dropped 1 base, with 19 bases sitting between them. The germline V gene encodes CDR1 SEHNR and CDR2 FQNEAQ (reference sequence). This CDR3 has 17 amino acids. CDR3 bases: TGTGCCAGCAGCTCCCCTTTGGTACAGGGACCCCAAGAGACCCAGTACTTC. Its protein is CASSSPLVQGPQETQYF.